The rows below give T cell receptor beta chains drawn from one sample of a study of cytomegalovirus exposure and HLA in healthy donors. TCRdb's copy holds only in-frame clones and misses some; the assay was immunoSEQ multiplex PCR. The data show 130,000 to 150,000 clones, roughly 80% seen once. Specimen: PBMCs. The receptors originated from a man aged 40-50 years in good health and CMV-seropositive. The CDR3 runs from the conserved cysteine through the conserved F or W. A D gene is named only where the DNA matches it firmly. The size of a clone is reported for some rows only, either as once, few or many, or as a class for expanded clones.

clone size,D gene,V gene,J gene,CDR3 DNA,CDR3 protein
.,TRBD1,TRBV6-5,TRBJ1-2,TGTGCCAGCAGTCAGGGACAGGACACCTACTTC,CASSQGQDTYF
.,TRBD1,TRBV14,TRBJ1-1,TGTGCCAGCAGCCACCTACAGGGGAGGAGCACTGAAGCTTTCTTT,CASSHLQGRSTEAFF
.,.,TRBV2,TRBJ1-3,TGTGCCAGCAGTGATGGCAACTCTGGAAACACCATATATTTT,CASSDGNSGNTIYF
.,.,TRBV7-8,TRBJ2-7,TGTGCCAGCAGCCTTAGTGATTTGTCCGAGCAGTACTTC,CASSLSDLSEQYF
.,.,TRBV7-9,TRBJ1-2,TGTGCCAGCGGTACCGGGACAAATTATGGCTACACCTTC,CASGTGTNYGYTF
.,TRBD1,TRBV7-9,TRBJ1-1,TGTTCCAGCAGCGCTGTGACAGGGGAGGACACTGAAGCTTTCTTT,CSSSAVTGEDTEAFF
.,.,TRBV19,TRBJ1-4,TGTGCCAGTAGTCCCCAAAGGACAGCAACTAATGAAAAACTGTTTTTT,CASSPQRTATNEKLFF
.,TRBD2,TRBV9,TRBJ2-5,TGTGCCAGCAGCGTAGGACTAGCGGGAGTTCGGGAGACCCAGTACTTC,CASSVGLAGVRETQYF
.,TRBD2,TRBV6-1,TRBJ2-1,TGTGCCAGCAGTGTCGGGACTAGCGGGACCAGTTACAATGAGCAGTTCTTC,CASSVGTSGTSYNEQFF
.,.,TRBV7-3,TRBJ1-6,TGTGCCAGCAGCTTAGGAAACGGGCGGGGGACACCCCTCCACTTT,CASSLGNGRGTPLHF
.,.,TRBV5-1,TRBJ2-7,TGCGCCAGCAGCTTGACAGGGAACGAGCAGTACTTC,CASSLTGNEQYF
once,TRBD2,TRBV6-5,TRBJ2-1,TGTGCCAGCAGTTCCATTAGCGGGAGCTCCTACAATGAGCAGTTCTTC,CASSSISGSSYNEQFF
.,.,TRBV30,TRBJ1-3,TGTGCCTGGGCCCGGGACTCTGGAAACACCATATATTTT,CAWARDSGNTIYF
.,.,TRBV7-9,TRBJ2-7,TGTGCCAGCACCCCAAGGGGTAGGGACGAGCAGTACTTC,CASTPRGRDEQYF
.,.,TRBV29-1,TRBJ1-1,TGCAGCGCCTACCTACGGGGGAACACTGAAGCTTTCTTT,CSAYLRGNTEAFF
.,.,TRBV5-1,TRBJ2-7,TGCGCCAGCAGCTTGGAACAAGTCCAGTACTTC,CASSLEQVQYF
.,.,TRBV25-1,TRBJ2-4,TGTGCCAGCAGTGAATCCGGGGAAGCCAAAAACATTCAGTACTTC,CASSESGEAKNIQYF
.,.,TRBV9,TRBJ2-3,TGTGCCAGCAGCGTAGACGAGGGTTTGGATACGCAGTATTTT,CASSVDEGLDTQYF
.,TRBD2,TRBV29-1,TRBJ2-5,TGCAGCGTTGCGCGGGGGTCCCAAGAGACCCAGTACTTC,CSVARGSQETQYF
.,.,TRBV28,TRBJ2-1,TGTGCCAGCAGCCCTTCCCGGGGGAAGGAGGCGAATGAGCAGTTCTTC,CASSPSRGKEANEQFF
once,TRBD2,TRBV2,TRBJ2-1,TGTGCCAGCAGATTAGCGGGTTACAATGAGCAGTTCTTC,CASRLAGYNEQFF
.,.,TRBV10-3,TRBJ2-7,TGTGCCATCAGGGGACTCCTTCACGGCGAGCAGTACTTC,CAIRGLLHGEQYF
.,.,TRBV7-9,TRBJ2-3,TGTTCCAGCAGCGAGCGGTATTTT,CSSSERYF
.,TRBD1,TRBV6-4,TRBJ2-1,TGTGCCAGCAGTGGATCCCAGGGGGTAGGCAATGAGCAGTTCTTC,CASSGSQGVGNEQFF
.,TRBD2,TRBV6-5,TRBJ2-7,TGTGCCAGCAGTTACTCTCGGCTGGGGGGGTCCTACGAGCAGTACTTC,CASSYSRLGGSYEQYF
.,TRBD2,TRBV7-9,TRBJ2-2,TGTGCCAGCAGCTTAAGGGCTAGCGGGAGGAACACCGGGGAGCTGTTTTTT,CASSLRASGRNTGELFF
.,.,TRBV29-1,TRBJ1-4,TGCAGCGTCCTAGGTGGGGGCCAGAGAGAAAAACTGTTTTTT,CSVLGGGQREKLFF
.,TRBD1,TRBV19,TRBJ1-1,TGTGCCAGTAGTAAGTGGGGACAGGAGAACACTGAAGCTTTCTTT,CASSKWGQENTEAFF
.,TRBD1,TRBV27,TRBJ2-1,TGTGCCAGCGGATCGGACAGGGCAAACAGCAATGAGCAGTTCTTC,CASGSDRANSNEQFF
.,TRBD1,TRBV5-1,TRBJ1-2,TGCGCCAGCAGCTTAGGACAGGGAATCTATGGCTACACCTTC,CASSLGQGIYGYTF
.,TRBD2,TRBV6-5,TRBJ2-3,TGTGCCAGCAGTTACCGACTAGCGGGAGTTGCAGATACGCAGTATTTT,CASSYRLAGVADTQYF
.,.,TRBV1,TRBJ2-1,TGCACCAGCAGCCACTGGTACCGCGGGACTAGTCGGAATGAGCAGTTCTTC,CTSSHWYRGTSRNEQFF
.,TRBD1,TRBV19,TRBJ2-1,TGTGCCAGTAGTATATTGGGGACAGGGAAAAATGAGCAGTTCTTC,CASSILGTGKNEQFF
.,TRBD2,TRBV5-1,TRBJ2-5,TGCGCCAGCAGCACAGGACTAGCGGGAGGCCAAGAGACCCAGTACTTC,CASSTGLAGGQETQYF
few,.,TRBV7-8,TRBJ1-1,TGTGCCAGCAGCCCGGTGTATAGGGGAGGTCTGTCTAACACTGAAGCTTTCTTT,CASSPVYRGGLSNTEAFF
few,TRBD1,TRBV11-2,TRBJ1-1,TGTGCCAGCAGCGCCCCCGGGACAGGGGAAACTGAAGCTTTCTTT,CASSAPGTGETEAFF
.,.,TRBV5-1,TRBJ2-7,TGCGCCAGCAGCTTGGTAACGGAGGAGCAGTACTTC,CASSLVTEEQYF
.,.,TRBV6-1,TRBJ2-3,TGTGCCAGCAGTGAGGGGCAAACAAGCACAGATACGCAGTATTTT,CASSEGQTSTDTQYF
.,.,TRBV10-3,TRBJ2-7,TGTGCCATCAGACAGAGCTCCTACGAGCAGTACTTC,CAIRQSSYEQYF
once,.,TRBV6-5,TRBJ2-1,TGTGCCAGCAGTTACTCCGCGGCCAGCGGCTACAATGAGCAGTTCTTC,CASSYSAASGYNEQFF
.,TRBD1,TRBV5-1,TRBJ1-2,TGCGCCAGCAGTAGGGCAGGGGGCTTGGATGGCTACACCTTC,CASSRAGGLDGYTF
.,TRBD1,TRBV11-2,TRBJ2-1,TGTGCCAGCAGCCGGACGCTTTTTTTCGGGACAGGGGACAATGAGCAGTTCTTC,CASSRTLFFGTGDNEQFF
.,TRBD2,TRBV6-1,TRBJ2-7,TGTGCCAGCAGACCTGTGGGGGGGGTGATGTACGAGCAGTACTTC,CASRPVGGVMYEQYF
.,.,TRBV11-2,TRBJ1-2,TGTGCCAGCAGCTTAGCCGGAGAAGAAGTGCGCACCTTC,CASSLAGEEVRTF
.,.,TRBV27,TRBJ1-1,TGTGCCAGCAGCCGACAGGCCGACACTGAAGCTTTCTTT,CASSRQADTEAFF